The present TCR beta chain was sequenced within a study of identical twins. This clonotype was picked up one time. TCRdb analysed the 5' RACE reads with MiXCR anew, one entry per CDR3 protein. Here the sample spans 450,000 to 600,000 distinct CDR3 sequences, 20% to 25% being singletons. The CDR3 runs 16 residues. Germline V gene sequence: CDR1 SGHDT, CDR2 YYEEEE. With V trimmed by 4 bases and J by 4 bases, 10 bases remained unmatched. The sample was also reused in another study, on yellow fever vaccine responses in identical twins.

This sequence originates from a woman aged 18-29 years in good health. Sequenced material: CD4+ T cells sorted from blood. This chain connects TRBV5-6 to TRBJ2-5; 10 positions agree with TRBD1. CDR3 in amino acids: CASSADRGLRGETQYF. As DNA, the CDR3 is TGTGCCAGCAGCGCCGACAGGGGGCTAAGAGGAGAGACCCAGTACTTC.